These 14 T cell receptor beta chains were sequenced from one sample in a study of T cell repertoires in cytomegalovirus infection (dated by TCRdb to the late 2010s). Instrument used: Illumina HiSeq 1500. TCRdb reran the public reads through fastp at Q25 and MiXCR, keeping productive beta chains. Rows with one shared CDR3 protein collapse into an entry with the most common genes and DNA. This sample gives approximately 500,000 distinct CDR3 sequences in total; about 10% of them show up just once. About 10% of the sample is in the top ten clones. Input material: PBMCs. The receptors were gathered from a human donor in good health (CMV status not recorded). Some clones in this sample may be carry-over from other donors' samples.

This clonotype was observed a few times. The V call is TRBV19, the J call TRBJ1-5, with 8 nucleotides matching TRBD1. This CDR3 contains 17 residues. The germline V gene encodes CDR1 LNHDA and CDR2 SQIVND (reference sequence). Losses at the gene ends were 3 bases for V and 1 base for J; bases not matched to a gene: 8. CDR3 sequence: CASSIPNRGASNQPQHF. Written as DNA, the CDR3 is TGTGCCAGTAGTATTCCTAACAGGGGGGCCAGCAATCAGCCCCAGCATTTT. The whole variable domain, remainder taken from reference TRBV19 and TRBJ1-5, is DGGITQSPKYLFRKEGQNVTLSCEQNLNHDAMYWYRQDPGQGLRLIYYSQIVNDFQKGDIAEGYSVSREKKESFPLTVTSAQKNPTAFYLCASSIPNRGASNQPQHFGDGTRLSIL.

This clonotype showed up just a few times. V is TRBV5-1 and J is TRBJ2-7; D remains ambiguous. CDR1 and CDR2 (germline): SGHRS, YFSETQ. The ends were cut back, 4 bases at V and 3 bases at J, with 14 bases in the middle. This CDR3 contains 14 residues. For the CDR3, the DNA is TGCGCCAGCAGCGTAGACGTTAGTGGCTACGAGCAGTACTTC. Residues: CASSVDVSGYEQYF.

This clonotype has a count of ten or more. The CDR3 DNA follows: TGCGCCAGCAGCTTGGCCCATCCCGGGGAGCTGTTTTTT. Its protein product is CASSLAHPGELFF. The chain uses TRBV5-1 and TRBJ2-2; the D is unclear. CDR1 and CDR2 from the germline V gene are SGHRS and YFSETQ. The length of the CDR3 is 13 residues. V was trimmed by 0 bases and J by 6 bases, leaving 6 bases between them. The entire variable domain, with the rest obtained from reference TRBV5-1 and TRBJ2-2, is as follows: KAGVTQTPRYLIKTRGQQVTLSCSPISGHRSVSWYQQTPGQGLQFLFEYFSETQRNKGNFPGRFSGRQFSNSRSEMNVSTLELGDSALYLCASSLAHPGELFFGEGSRLTVL.

Only a few counts were recorded for this clonotype. This chain uses TRBV4-2 with TRBJ1-4, with D hard to call. Between the trimmed V and J ends, which lost 0 bases and 5 bases, there was a span of 10 bases. The CDR3 runs to 15 residues. Germline CDR1 LGHNA, CDR2 YNFKEQ. The CDR3 spells CASSQDLRSNEKLFF. CDR3 coding DNA: TGTGCCAGCAGCCAAGATCTAAGGTCAAATGAAAAACTGTTTTTT.

This clonotype was recorded many times. The chain links TRBV7-6 to TRBJ2-1; D is unresolved. Germline V CDR1 and CDR2: SGHVS, FNYEAQ. Trimming shortened V by 2 bases and J by 3 bases, and 2 bases separated the two germline ends. The CDR3 length is 12 residues. CDR3 DNA: TGTGCCAGCAGCTTATACTACAATGAGCAGTTCTTC. Protein sequence: CASSLYYNEQFF.

This clonotype was seen many times. The chain is built from TRBV14 and TRBJ2-1; D is perhaps TRBD2 (5 bases). V was clipped by 4 bases and J by 4 bases, with 11 bases between them. This CDR3 contains 14 residues. Germline CDR1 reads SGHDN; CDR2 reads FVKESK. In DNA form, the CDR3 reads TGTGCCAGCAGCCGGCTAGGAGGTTACAATGAGCAGTTCTTC. Protein sequence: CASSRLGGYNEQFF. Looking up the rest from reference TRBV14 and TRBJ2-1 gives the full variable domain: EAGVTQFPSHSVIEKGQTVTLRCDPISGHDNLYWYRRVMGKEIKFLLHFVKESKQDESGMPNNRFLAERTGGTYSTLKVQPAELEDSGVYFCASSRLGGYNEQFFGPGTRLTVL.

The table lists this clonotype with many counts. This sequence joins TRBV29-1 and TRBJ2-3; D is perhaps TRBD2 (5 bases). V gave up 3 bases and J gave up 5 bases, with 15 bases separating them. CDR3 size: 14 residues. Germline V gene data show CDR1 as SQVTM and CDR2 as ANQGSEA. The CDR3 DNA follows: TGCAGCGTTGATGGTGGGAGTCCCGGAGATACGCAGTATTTT. Protein sequence: CSVDGGSPGDTQYF.

This clonotype appeared many times. The CDR3 spells CASSYVRDTYTDTQYF. The CDR3 DNA sequence: TGTGCCAGCAGTTACGTCCGGGACACATACACAGATACGCAGTATTTT. The V call is TRBV6-6, the J call TRBJ2-3; D is possibly TRBD1 (6 bases). V was cut by 2 bases and J by 2 bases, with 14 bases left in between. CDR3 length: 16 residues. Germline CDR1 reads MNHNY; CDR2 reads SVGAGI (reference sequence).

The J gene is TRBJ2-3, the V gene TRBV20-1; 10 positions match TRBD2. The CDR3 runs 15 residues. With V trimmed by 3 bases and J by 3 bases, 6 bases remained unmatched. The V gene's germline CDR1 is DFQATT and CDR2 SNEGSKA (reference sequence). CDR3 DNA: TGCAGTGCTAGCCGTGTAGCGGGGGGAACAGATACGCAGTATTTT. Translated: CSASRVAGGTDTQYF.

This clonotype is deemed medium-sized (0.01 to 0.1%). The gene calls are TRBV7-2 and TRBJ1-3, with a weak D call TRBD1 (5 bases). Germline V CDR1 and CDR2: SGHTA, FQGNSA. The CDR3 length is 14 residues. V lost 5 bases to trimming and J lost 0 bases, with 8 bases between them. The CDR3 loop is CASSPGISGNTIYF. CDR3 coding DNA: TGTGCCAGCAGCCCAGGGATCTCTGGAAACACCATATATTTT.

This clonotype was seen repeatedly, ten times or more. The chain links TRBV10-3 to TRBJ2-7; D is ambiguous. Trimming cost V 3 bases and J 3 bases, with 9 bases left between them. The germline V gene has CDR1 ENHRY and CDR2 SYGVKD. The CDR3 consists of 13 residues. The CDR3 loop is CAISEGDRYEQYF. The CDR3 DNA reads as TGTGCCATCAGTGAAGGTGACCGCTACGAGCAGTACTTC.

This clonotype was recorded at least ten times. CDR3 region: CASSEQGAGEPQHF. The CDR3 coding sequence is TGTGCCAGCAGCGAACAGGGGGCAGGAGAGCCCCAGCATTTT. The rearrangement links TRBV2 to TRBJ1-5, with 9 bases that match TRBD1. This CDR3 has 14 residues. CDR1 is SNHLY, CDR2 FYNNEI, per germline. With V trimmed by 6 bases and J by 8 bases, 8 bases remained unmatched.

This clonotype was counted ten times or more. The rearrangement joins TRBV4-1 to TRBJ2-7; TRBD1 matches 8 bases. The V and J ends lost 4 bases and 3 bases, in that order; junction bases with no gene match: 8. The CDR3 has 15 amino acids. Germline V gene lookup returns CDR1 MGHRA and CDR2 YSYEKL. The CDR3 reads CASSLGQGEGYEQYF. Here the CDR3 DNA reads TGCGCCAGCAGCCTCGGACAGGGCGAGGGCTACGAGCAGTACTTC.

The J gene is TRBJ2-2, the V gene TRBV12-3 or TRBV12-4; 11 bases line up with TRBD1. Losses at the gene ends were 4 bases for V and 1 base for J; bases not matched to a gene: 2. The CDR3 has 16 residues. In nucleotides, the CDR3 is TGTGCCAGCAGTTCCGGGACAGGGGGGAACACCGGGGAGCTGTTTTTT. Its translation is CASSSGTGGNTGELFF.